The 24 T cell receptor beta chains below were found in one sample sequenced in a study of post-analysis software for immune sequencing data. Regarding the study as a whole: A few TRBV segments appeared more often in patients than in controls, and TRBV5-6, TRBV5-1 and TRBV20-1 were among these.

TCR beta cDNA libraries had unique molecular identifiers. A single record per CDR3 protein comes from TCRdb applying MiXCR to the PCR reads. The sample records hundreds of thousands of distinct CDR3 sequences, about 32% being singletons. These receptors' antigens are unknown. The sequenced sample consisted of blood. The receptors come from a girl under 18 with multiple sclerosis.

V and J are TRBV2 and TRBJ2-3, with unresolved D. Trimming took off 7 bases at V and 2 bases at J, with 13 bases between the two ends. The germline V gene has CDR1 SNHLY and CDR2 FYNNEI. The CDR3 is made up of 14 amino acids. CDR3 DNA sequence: TGTGCCAGCAAAGCAGAGCCCATCACAGATACGCAGTATTTT. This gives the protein CASKAEPITDTQYF.

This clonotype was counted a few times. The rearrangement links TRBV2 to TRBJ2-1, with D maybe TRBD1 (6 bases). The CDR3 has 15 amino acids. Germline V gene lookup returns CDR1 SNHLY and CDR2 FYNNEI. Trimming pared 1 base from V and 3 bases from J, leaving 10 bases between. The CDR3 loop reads CASSEDRANYNEQFF. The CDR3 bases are TGTGCCAGCAGTGAAGACAGGGCAAACTACAATGAGCAGTTCTTC.

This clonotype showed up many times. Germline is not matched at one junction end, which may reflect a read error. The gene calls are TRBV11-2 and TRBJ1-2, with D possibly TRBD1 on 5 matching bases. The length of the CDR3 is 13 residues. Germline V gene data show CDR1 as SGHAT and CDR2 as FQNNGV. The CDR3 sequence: CASSLTGDYGYTF. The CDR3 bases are TGCGCCAGCAGCTTAACAGGCGACTATGGCTACACCTTC. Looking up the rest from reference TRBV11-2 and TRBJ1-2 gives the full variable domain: EAGVAQSPRYKIIEKRQSVAFWCNPISGHATLYWYQQILGQGPKLLIQFQNNGVVDDSQLPKDRFSAERLKGVDSTLKIQPAKLEDSAVYLCASSLTGDYGYTFGSGTRLTVV.

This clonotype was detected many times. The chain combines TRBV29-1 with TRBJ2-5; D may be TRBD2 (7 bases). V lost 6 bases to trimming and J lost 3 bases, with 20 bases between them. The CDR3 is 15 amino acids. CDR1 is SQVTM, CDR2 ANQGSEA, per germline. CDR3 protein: CSVAGRGANEETQYF. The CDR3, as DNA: TGCAGCGTCGCGGGACGGGGGGCTAACGAAGAGACCCAGTACTTC.

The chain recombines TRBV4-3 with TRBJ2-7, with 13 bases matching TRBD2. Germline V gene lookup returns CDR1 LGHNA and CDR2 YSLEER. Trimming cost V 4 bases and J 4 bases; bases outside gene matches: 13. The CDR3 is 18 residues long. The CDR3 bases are TGCGCCAGCAGCCTAGGACTAGCGGGAGACCCCCATTGGTACGAGCAGTACTTC. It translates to CASSLGLAGDPHWYEQYF.

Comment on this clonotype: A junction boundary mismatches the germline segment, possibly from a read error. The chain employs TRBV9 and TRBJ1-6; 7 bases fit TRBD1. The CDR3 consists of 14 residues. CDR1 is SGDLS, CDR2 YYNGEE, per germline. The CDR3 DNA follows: TGTGTCAGCAGCGGGGGACAGCCAGATTCACCCCTCCACTTT. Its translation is CVSSGGQPDSPLHF.

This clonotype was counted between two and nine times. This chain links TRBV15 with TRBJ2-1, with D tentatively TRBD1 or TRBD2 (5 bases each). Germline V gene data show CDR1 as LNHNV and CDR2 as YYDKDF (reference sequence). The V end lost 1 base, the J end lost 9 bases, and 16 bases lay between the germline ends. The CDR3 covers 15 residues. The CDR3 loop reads CATSRGDDGEGEQFF. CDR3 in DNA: TGTGCCACCAGCAGAGGGGACGACGGGGAAGGTGAGCAGTTCTTC.

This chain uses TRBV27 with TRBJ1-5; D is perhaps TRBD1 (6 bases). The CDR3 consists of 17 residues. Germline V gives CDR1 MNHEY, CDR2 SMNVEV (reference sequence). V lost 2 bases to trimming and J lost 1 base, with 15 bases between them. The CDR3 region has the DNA TGTGCCAGCAGTTTAAGGAGGCAGGGGCGAAGCAATCAGCCCCAGCATTTT. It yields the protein CASSLRRQGRSNQPQHF.

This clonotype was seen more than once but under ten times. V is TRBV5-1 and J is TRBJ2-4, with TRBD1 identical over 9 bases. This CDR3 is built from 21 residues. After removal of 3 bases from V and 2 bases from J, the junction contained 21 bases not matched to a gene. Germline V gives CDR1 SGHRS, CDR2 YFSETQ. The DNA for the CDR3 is TGCGCCAGCAGCTGGTACAGGGGGCTCCGCGACTTAAACGTGTCCAAAAACATTCAGTACTTC. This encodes CASSWYRGLRDLNVSKNIQYF.

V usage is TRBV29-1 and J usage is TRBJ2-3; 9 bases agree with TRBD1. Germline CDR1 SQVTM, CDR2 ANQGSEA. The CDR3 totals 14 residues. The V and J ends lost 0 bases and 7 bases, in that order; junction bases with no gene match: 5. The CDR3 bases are TGCAGCGTTGAAGACGTAACAGGGGGCAATACGCAGTATTTT. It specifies CSVEDVTGGNTQYF.

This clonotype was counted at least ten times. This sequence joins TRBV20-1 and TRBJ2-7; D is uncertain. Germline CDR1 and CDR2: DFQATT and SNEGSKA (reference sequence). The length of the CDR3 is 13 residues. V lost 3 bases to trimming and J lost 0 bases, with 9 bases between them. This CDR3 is CSASRTNSYEQYF. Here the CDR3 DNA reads TGCAGTGCTAGCCGTACGAACTCCTACGAGCAGTACTTC.

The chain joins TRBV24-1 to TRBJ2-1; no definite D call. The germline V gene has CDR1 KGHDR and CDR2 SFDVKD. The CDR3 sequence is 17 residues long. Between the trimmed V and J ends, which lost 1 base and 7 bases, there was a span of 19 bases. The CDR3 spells CATSDFYRQRIGNEQFF. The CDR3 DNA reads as TGTGCCACCAGTGATTTTTATCGTCAGAGAATAGGGAATGAGCAGTTCTTC.

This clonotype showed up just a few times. CDR3 nucleotide sequence: TGTGCCAGCAGCTTAGTGTGGGGGGGCTCGGACATTCAGTACTTC. Protein sequence: CASSLVWGGSDIQYF. The chain joins TRBV7-2 to TRBJ2-5, with a weak D call TRBD2 (7 bases). The end of the DNA aligns better with TRBJ2-4, so the J call may be wrong. This CDR3 contains 15 residues. Germline-derived CDR1 and CDR2 are SGHTA and FQGNSA.

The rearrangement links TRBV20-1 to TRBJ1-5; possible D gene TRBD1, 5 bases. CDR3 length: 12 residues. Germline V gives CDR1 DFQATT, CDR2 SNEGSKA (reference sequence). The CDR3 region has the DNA TGCAGGGCTGGGGACAGCAATCAGCCCCAGCATTTT. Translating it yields CRAGDSNQPQHF.

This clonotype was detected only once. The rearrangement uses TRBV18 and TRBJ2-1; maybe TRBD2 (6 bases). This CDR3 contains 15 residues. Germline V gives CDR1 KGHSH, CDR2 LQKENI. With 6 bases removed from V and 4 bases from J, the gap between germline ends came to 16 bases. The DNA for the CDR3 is TGTGCCAGCTCCCCCAGTCGACGGGAGTACAATGAGCAGTTCTTC. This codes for CASSPSRREYNEQFF.

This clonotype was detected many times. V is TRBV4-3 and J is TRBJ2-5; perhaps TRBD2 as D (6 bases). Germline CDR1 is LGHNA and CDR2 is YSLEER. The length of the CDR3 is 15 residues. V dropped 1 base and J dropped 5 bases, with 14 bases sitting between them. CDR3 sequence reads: CASSQGGTPEETQYF. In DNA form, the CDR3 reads TGCGCCAGCAGCCAAGGTGGGACTCCCGAGGAGACCCAGTACTTC.

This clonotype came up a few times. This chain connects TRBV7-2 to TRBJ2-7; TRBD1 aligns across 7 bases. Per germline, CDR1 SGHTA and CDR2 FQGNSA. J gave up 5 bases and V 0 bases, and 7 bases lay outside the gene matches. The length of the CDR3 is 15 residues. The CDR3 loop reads CASSLAGDRGDEQYF. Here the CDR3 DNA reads TGTGCCAGCAGCTTAGCCGGGGACAGAGGCGACGAGCAGTACTTC. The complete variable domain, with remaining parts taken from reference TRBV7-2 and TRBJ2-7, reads GAGVSQSPSNKVTEKGKDVELRCDPISGHTALYWYRQSLGQGLEFLIYFQGNSAPDKSGLPSDRFSAERTGGSVSTLTIQRTQQEDSAVYLCASSLAGDRGDEQYFGPGTRLTVT.

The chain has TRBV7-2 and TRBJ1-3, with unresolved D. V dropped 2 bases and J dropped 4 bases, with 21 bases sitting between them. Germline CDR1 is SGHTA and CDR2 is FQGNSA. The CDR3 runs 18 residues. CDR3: CASSLLVSYRSHGNTIYF. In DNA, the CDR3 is TGTGCCAGCAGCTTACTTGTTTCGTACAGATCTCACGGAAACACCATATATTTT.

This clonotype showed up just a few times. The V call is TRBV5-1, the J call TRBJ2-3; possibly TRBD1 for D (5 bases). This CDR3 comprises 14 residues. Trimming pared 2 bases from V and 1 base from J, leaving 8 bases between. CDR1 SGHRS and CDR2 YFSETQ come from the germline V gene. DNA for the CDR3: TGCGCCAGCAGCTTTGAAGGGGGCACAGATACGCAGTATTTT. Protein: CASSFEGGTDTQYF.

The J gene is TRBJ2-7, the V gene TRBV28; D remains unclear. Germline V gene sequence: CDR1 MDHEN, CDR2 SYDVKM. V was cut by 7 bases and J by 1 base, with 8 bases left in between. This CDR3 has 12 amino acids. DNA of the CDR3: TGTGCCAGCACCAAAGAGTCCTACGAGCAGTACTTC. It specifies CASTKESYEQYF.

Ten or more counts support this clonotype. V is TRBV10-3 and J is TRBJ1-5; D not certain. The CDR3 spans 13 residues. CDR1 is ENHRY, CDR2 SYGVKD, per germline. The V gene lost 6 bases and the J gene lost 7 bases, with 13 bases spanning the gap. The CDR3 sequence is CAISPPLGQPQHF. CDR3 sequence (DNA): TGTGCCATCAGCCCGCCCCTCGGACAGCCCCAGCATTTT.

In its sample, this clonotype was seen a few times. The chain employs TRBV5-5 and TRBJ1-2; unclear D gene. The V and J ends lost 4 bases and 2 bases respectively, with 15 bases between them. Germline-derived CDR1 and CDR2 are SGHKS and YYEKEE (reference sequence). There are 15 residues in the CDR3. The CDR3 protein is CASSPTAFGNYGYTF. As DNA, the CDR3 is TGTGCCAGCAGCCCGACGGCCTTCGGGAACTATGGCTACACCTTC.

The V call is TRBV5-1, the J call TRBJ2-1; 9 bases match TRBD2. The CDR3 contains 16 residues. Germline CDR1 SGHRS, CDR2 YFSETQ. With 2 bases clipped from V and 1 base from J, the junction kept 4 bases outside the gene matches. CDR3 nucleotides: TGCGCCAGCAGCTTTATAGCGGGAGTGTCCTACAATGAGCAGTTCTTC. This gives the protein CASSFIAGVSYNEQFF.

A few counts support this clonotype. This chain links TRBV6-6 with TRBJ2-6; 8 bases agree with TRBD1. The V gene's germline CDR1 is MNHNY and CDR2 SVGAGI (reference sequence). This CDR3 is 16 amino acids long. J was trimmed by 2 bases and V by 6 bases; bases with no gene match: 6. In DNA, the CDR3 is TGTGCCAGCAGCCGGACGACAGGGGCTGGGGCCAACGTCCTGACTTTC. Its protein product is CASSRTTGAGANVLTF.